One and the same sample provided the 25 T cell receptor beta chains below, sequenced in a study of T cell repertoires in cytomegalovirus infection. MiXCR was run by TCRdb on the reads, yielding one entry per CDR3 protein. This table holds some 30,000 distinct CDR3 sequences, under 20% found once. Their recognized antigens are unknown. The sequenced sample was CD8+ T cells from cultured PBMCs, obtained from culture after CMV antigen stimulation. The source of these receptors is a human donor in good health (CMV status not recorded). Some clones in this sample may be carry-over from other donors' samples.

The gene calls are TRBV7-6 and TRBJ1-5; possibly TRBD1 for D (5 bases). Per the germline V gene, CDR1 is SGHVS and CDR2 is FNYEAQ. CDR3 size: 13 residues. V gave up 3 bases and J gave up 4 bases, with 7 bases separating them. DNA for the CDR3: TGTGCCAGCAGCTTTTGGGGGAATCAGCCCCAGCATTTT. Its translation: CASSFWGNQPQHF.

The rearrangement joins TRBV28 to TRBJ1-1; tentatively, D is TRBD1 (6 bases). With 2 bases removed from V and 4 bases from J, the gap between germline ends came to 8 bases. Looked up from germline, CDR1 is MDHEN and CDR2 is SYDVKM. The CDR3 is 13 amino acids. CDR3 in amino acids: CASSLIRGTEAFF. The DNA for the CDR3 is TGTGCCAGCAGTTTAATCAGGGGCACTGAAGCTTTCTTT.

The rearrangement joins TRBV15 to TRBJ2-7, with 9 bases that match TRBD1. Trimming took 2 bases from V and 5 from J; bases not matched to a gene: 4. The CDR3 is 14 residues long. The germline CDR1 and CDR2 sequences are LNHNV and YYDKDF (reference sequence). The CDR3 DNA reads TGTGCCACCAGCAGACCCGGGACAGGGAACGAGCAGTACTTC. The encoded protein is CATSRPGTGNEQYF.

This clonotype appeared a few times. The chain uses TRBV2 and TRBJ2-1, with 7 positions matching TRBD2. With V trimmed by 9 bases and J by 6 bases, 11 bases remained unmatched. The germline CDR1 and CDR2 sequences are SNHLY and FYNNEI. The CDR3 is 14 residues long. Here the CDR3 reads CARGDPAGPNEQFF. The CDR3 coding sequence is TGTGCCAGAGGGGATCCAGCGGGGCCCAATGAGCAGTTCTTC.

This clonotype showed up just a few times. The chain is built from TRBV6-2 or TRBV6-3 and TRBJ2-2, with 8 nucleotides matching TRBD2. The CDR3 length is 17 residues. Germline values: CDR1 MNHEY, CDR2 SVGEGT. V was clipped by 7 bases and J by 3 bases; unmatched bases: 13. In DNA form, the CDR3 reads TGTGCCAGCAAAAATAACCGGGGGGGCTCGGACACCGGGGAGCTGTTTTTT. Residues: CASKNNRGGSDTGELFF.

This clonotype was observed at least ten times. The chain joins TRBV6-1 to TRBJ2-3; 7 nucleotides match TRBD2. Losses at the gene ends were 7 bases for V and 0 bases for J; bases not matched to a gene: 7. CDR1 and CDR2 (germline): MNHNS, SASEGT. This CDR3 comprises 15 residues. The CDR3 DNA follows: TGTGCCAGCACCAAGGGACTAATCAGCACAGATACGCAGTATTTT. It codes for CASTKGLISTDTQYF.

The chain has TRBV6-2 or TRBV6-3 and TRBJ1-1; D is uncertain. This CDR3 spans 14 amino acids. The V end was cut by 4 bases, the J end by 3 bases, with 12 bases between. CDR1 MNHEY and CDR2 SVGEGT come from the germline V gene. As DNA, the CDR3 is TGTGCCAGCAGTTTCCCGGGAACCCACACTGAAGCTTTCTTT. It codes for CASSFPGTHTEAFF.

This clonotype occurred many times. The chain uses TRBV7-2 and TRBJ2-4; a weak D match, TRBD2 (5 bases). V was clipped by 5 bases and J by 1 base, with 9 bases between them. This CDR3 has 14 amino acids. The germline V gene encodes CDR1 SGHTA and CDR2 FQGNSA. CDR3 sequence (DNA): TGTGCCAGCAGCCTCGGGAACGCCAAAAACATTCAGTACTTC. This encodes CASSLGNAKNIQYF.

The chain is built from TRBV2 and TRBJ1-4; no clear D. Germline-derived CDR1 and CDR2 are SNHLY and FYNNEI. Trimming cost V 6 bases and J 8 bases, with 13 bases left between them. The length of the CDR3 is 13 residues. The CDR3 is CASSVVPGEKLFF. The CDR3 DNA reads TGTGCCAGCAGCGTCGTCCCGGGCGAAAAACTGTTTTTT.

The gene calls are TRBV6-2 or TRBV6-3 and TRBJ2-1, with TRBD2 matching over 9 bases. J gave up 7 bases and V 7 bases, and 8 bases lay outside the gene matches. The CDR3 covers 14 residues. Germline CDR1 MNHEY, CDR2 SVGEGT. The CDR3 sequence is CASTPLAGLNEQFF. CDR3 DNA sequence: TGTGCCAGCACTCCCCTAGCGGGGCTTAATGAGCAGTTCTTC.

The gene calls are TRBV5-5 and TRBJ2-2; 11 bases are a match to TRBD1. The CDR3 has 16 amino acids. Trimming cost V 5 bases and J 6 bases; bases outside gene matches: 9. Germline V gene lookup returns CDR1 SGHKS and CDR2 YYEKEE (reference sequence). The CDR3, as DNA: TGTGCCAGCAGTTTTTCCGGACAGGGGGCGCCCGGGGAGCTGTTTTTT. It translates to CASSFSGQGAPGELFF.

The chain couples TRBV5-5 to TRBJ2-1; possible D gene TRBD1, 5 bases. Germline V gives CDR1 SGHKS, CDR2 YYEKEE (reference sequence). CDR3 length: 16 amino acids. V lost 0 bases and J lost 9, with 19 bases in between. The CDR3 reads CASSLGPPQGTGEQFF. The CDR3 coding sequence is TGTGCCAGCAGCTTGGGACCCCCCCAGGGAACCGGTGAGCAGTTCTTC.

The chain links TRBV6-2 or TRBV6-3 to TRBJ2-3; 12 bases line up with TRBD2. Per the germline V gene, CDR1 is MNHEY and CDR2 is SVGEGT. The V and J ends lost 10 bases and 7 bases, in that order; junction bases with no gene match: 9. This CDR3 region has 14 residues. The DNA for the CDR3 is TGTGCCACCGTCCTAGCGGGAGGGCCATATACGCAGTATTTT. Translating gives CATVLAGGPYTQYF.

The CDR3 sequence: CASSVTSGGAPGELFF. The DNA of the CDR3 is TGCGCCAGCAGCGTCACTAGCGGGGGGGCTCCCGGGGAGCTGTTTTTT. The gene calls are TRBV4-3 and TRBJ2-2; 13 bases line up with TRBD2. Germline V gene data show CDR1 as LGHNA and CDR2 as YSLEER. V lost 5 bases, J lost 6 bases, and 6 bases stayed unmatched. This CDR3 spans 16 amino acids.

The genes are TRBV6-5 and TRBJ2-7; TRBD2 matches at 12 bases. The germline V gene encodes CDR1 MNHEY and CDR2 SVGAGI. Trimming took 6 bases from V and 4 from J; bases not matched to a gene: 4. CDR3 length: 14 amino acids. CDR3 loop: CASRMTSGSYEQYF. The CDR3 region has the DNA TGTGCCAGCAGAATGACTAGCGGGAGTTACGAGCAGTACTTC.

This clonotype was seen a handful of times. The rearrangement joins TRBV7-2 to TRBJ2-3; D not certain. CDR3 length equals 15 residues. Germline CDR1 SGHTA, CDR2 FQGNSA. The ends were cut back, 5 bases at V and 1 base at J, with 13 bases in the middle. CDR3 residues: CASSPSKRGTDTQYF. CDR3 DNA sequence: TGTGCCAGCAGCCCGTCTAAACGCGGCACAGATACGCAGTATTTT.

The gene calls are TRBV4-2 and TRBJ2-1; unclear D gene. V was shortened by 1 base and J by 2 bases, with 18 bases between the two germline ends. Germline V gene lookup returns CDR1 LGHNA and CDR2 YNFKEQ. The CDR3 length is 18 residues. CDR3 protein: CASSQGWFRLHPYNEQFF. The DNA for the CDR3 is TGTGCCAGCAGCCAAGGTTGGTTCAGACTGCACCCCTACAATGAGCAGTTCTTC.

CDR3 residues: CASSLEPTYEQYF. The DNA for the CDR3 is TGCGCCAGCAGCTTGGAGCCGACATACGAGCAGTACTTC. The chain recombines TRBV5-1 with TRBJ2-7; no clear D. Germline CDR1 is SGHRS and CDR2 is YFSETQ. V dropped 0 bases and J dropped 4 bases, with 8 bases sitting between them. CDR3 size: 13 residues.

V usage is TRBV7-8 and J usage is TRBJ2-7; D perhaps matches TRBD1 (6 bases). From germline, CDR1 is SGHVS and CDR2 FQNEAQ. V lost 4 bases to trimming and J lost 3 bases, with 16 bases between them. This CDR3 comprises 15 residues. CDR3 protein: CASSSGVLGLYEQYF. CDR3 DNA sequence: TGTGCCAGCAGCTCAGGGGTCCTCGGCCTCTACGAGCAGTACTTC.

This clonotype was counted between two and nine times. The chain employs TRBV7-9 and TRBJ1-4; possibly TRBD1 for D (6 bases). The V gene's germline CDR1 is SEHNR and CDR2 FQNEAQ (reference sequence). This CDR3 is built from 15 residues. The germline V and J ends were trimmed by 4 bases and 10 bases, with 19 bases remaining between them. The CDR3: CASSSETGMRGKLFF. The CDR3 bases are TGTGCCAGCAGCTCAGAGACAGGCATGAGGGGAAAACTGTTTTTT.

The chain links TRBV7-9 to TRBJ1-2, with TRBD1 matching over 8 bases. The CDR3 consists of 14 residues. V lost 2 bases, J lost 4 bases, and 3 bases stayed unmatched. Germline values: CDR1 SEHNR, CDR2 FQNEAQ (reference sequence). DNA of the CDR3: TGTGCCAGCAGCTTACCACAGGGGGGCTATGGCTACACCTTC. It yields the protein CASSLPQGGYGYTF.

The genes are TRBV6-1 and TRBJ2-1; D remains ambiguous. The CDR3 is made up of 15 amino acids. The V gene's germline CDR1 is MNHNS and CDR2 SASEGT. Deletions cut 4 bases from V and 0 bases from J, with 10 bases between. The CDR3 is CASSATSDSYNEQFF. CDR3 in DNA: TGTGCCAGCAGTGCTACATCAGACTCCTACAATGAGCAGTTCTTC.

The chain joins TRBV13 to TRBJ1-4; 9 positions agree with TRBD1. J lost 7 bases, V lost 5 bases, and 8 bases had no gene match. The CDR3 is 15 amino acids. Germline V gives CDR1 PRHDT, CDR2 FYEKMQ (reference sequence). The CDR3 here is CASSPRDRDSEKLFF. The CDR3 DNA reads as TGTGCCAGCAGCCCCCGGGACAGGGATAGTGAAAAACTGTTTTTT.

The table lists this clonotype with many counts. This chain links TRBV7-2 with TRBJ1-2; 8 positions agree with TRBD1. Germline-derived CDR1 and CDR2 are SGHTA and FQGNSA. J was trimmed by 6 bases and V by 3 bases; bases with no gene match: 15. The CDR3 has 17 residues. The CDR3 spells CASSFPPGTGSFDGYTF. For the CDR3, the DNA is TGTGCCAGCAGCTTCCCCCCCGGGACAGGCTCTTTCGATGGCTACACCTTC.

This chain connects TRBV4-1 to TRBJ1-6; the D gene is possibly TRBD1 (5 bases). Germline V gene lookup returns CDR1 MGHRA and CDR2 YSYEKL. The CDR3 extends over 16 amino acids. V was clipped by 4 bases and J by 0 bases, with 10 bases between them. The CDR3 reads CASSLTELSYNSPLHF. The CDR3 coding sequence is TGCGCCAGCAGCCTGACAGAACTCTCCTATAATTCACCCCTCCACTTT.